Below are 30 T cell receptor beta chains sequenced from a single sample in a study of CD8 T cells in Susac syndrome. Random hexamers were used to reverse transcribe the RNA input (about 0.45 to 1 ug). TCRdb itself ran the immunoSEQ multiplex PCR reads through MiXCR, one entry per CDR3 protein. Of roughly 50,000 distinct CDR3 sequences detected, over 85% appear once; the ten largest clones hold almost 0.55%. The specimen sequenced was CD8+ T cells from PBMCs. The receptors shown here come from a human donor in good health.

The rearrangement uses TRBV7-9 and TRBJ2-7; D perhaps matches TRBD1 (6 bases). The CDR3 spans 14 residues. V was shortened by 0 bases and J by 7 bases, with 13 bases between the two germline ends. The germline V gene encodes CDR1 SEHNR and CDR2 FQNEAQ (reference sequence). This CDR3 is CASSLALTGLEQYF. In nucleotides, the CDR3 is TGTGCCAGCAGCTTAGCGCTCACAGGGCTGGAGCAGTACTTC.

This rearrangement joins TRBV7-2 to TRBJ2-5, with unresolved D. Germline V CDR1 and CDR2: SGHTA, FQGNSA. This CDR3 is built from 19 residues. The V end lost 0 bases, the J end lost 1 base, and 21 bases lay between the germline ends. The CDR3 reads CASSLAFSVNSLSQETQYF. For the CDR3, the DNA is TGTGCCAGCAGCTTAGCGTTCAGTGTCAACAGCCTAAGCCAAGAGACCCAGTACTTC.

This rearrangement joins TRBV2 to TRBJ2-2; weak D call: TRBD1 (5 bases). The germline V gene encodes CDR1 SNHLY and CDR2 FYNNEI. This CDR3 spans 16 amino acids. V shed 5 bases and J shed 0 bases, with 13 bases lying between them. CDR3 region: CASSYFRGTNTGELFF. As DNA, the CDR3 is TGTGCCAGCAGTTACTTTAGGGGCACGAACACCGGGGAGCTGTTTTTT.

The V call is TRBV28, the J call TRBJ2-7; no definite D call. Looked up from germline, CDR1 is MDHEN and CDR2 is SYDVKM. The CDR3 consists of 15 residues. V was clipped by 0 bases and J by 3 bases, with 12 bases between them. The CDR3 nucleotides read TGTGCCAGCAGTTTATGGGGCCCTATTAGCTACGAGCAGTACTTC. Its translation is CASSLWGPISYEQYF.

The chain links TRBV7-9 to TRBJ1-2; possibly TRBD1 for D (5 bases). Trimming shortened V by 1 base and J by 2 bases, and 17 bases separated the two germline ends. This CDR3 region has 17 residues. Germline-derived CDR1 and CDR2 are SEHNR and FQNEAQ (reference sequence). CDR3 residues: CASSLVESAGPNYGYTF. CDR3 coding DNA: TGTGCCAGCAGCTTAGTCGAGTCGGCAGGGCCCAACTATGGCTACACCTTC.

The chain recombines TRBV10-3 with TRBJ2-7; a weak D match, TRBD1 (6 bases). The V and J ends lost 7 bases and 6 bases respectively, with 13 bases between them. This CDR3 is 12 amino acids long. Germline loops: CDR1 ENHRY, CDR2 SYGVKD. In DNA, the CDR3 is TGTGCCATCATACAGGGTGGGGGCGAGCAGTACTTC. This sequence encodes CAIIQGGGEQYF.

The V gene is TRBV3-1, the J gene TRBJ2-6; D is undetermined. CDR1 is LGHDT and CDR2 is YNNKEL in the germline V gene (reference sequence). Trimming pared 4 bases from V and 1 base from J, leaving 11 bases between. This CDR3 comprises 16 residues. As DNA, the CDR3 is TGTGCCAGCAGCCCTCTTTTCGGATCTGGGGCCAACGTCCTGACTTTC. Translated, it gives CASSPLFGSGANVLTF.

The CDR3 loop is CASSYFQGMDEQFF. The CDR3 DNA follows: TGTGCCAGCAGTTACTTTCAGGGGATGGATGAGCAGTTCTTC. The chain carries TRBV6-5 and TRBJ2-1; D is possibly TRBD1 (6 bases). The germline V gene encodes CDR1 MNHEY and CDR2 SVGAGI. The CDR3 contains 14 residues. Trimming removed 1 base at V and 8 bases at J, with 12 bases between.

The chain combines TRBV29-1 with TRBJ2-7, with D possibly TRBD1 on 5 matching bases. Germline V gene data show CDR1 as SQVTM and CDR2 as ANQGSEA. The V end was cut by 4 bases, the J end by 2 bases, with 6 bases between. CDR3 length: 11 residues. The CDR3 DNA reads TGCAGCGTTGGGACACCCTACGAGCAGTACTTC. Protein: CSVGTPYEQYF.

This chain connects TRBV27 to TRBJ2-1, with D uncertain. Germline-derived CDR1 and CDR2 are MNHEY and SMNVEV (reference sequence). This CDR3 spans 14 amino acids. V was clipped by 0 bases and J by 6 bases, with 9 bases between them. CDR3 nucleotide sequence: TGTGCCAGCAGTTTATCAGTGGCGCCCAATGAGCAGTTCTTC. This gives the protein CASSLSVAPNEQFF.

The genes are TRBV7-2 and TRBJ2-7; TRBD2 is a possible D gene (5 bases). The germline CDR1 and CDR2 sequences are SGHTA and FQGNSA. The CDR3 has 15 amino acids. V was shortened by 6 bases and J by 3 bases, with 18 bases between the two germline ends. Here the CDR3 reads CASSPEGTPLYEQYF. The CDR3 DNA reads TGTGCCAGCAGTCCCGAGGGCACCCCCCTCTACGAGCAGTACTTC.

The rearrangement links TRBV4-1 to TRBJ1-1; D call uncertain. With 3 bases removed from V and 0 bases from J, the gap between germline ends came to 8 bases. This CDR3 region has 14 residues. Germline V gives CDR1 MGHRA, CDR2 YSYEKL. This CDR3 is CASSQGLMNTEAFF. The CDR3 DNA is TGCGCCAGCAGCCAGGGTTTGATGAACACTGAAGCTTTCTTT.

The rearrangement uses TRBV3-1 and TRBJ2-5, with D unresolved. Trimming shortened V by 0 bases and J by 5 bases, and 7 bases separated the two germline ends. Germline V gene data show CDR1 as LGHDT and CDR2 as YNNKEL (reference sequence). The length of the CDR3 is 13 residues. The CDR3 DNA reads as TGTGCCAGCAGCCAAGATTGGAGTGAGACCCAGTACTTC. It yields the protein CASSQDWSETQYF.

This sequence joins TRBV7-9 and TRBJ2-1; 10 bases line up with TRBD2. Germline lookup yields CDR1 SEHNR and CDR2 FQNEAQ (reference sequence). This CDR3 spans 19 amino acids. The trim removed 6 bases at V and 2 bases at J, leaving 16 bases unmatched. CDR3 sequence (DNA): TGTGCCAGCAGTTCGTCGACTAGTGAGCGGGGGGGAGCCTACAATGAGCAGTTCTTC. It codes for CASSSSTSERGGAYNEQFF.

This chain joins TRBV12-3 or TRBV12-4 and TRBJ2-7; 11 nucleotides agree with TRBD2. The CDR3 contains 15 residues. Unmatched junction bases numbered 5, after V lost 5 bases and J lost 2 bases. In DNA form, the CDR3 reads TGTGCCAGCAGTCCGGGACTAGCGGTTCCCTACGAGCAGTACTTC. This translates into CASSPGLAVPYEQYF.

CDR3 region: CASMVAGETGELFF. The CDR3 coding sequence is TGTGCCAGCATGGTGGCGGGAGAGACCGGGGAGCTGTTTTTT. The chain uses TRBV13 and TRBJ2-2; 7 bases agree with TRBD2. Trimming cost V 7 bases and J 5 bases; bases outside gene matches: 7. Germline values: CDR1 PRHDT, CDR2 FYEKMQ (reference sequence). The CDR3 sequence is 14 residues long.

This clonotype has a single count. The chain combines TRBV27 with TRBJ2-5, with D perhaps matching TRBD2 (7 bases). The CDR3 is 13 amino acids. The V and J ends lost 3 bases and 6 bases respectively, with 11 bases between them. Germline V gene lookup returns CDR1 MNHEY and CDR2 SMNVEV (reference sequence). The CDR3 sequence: CASSFRGAQTQYF. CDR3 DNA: TGTGCCAGCAGTTTCCGGGGGGCGCAGACCCAGTACTTC.

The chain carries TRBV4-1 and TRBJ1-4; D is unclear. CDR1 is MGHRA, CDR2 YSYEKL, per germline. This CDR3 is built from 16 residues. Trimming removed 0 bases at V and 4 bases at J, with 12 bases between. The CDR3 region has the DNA TGCGCCAGCAGCCAAGAGGGTGTGGGCATTAATGAAAAACTGTTTTTT. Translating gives CASSQEGVGINEKLFF.

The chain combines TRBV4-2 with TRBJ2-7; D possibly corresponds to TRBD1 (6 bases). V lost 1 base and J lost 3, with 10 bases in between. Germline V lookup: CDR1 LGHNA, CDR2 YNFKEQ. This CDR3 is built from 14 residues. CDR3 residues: CASSQVQGYYEQYF. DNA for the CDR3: TGTGCCAGCAGCCAAGTTCAGGGGTACTACGAGCAGTACTTC.

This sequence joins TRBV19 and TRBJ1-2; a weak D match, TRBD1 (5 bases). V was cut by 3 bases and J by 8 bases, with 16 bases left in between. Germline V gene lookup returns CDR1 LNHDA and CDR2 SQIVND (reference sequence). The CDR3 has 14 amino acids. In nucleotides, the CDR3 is TGTGCCAGTAGTATCGGGGCAGGAGCGCGCGGCTACACCTTC. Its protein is CASSIGAGARGYTF.

The CDR3 sequence: CASSKTSGRTKNIQYF. As DNA, the CDR3 is TGTGCCAGCAGTAAGACTAGCGGGAGAACCAAAAACATTCAGTACTTC. The chain is built from TRBV2 and TRBJ2-4; 12 nucleotides line up with TRBD2. V was clipped by 5 bases and J by 2 bases; unmatched bases: 4. Germline CDR1 SNHLY, CDR2 FYNNEI. The CDR3 is 16 residues long.

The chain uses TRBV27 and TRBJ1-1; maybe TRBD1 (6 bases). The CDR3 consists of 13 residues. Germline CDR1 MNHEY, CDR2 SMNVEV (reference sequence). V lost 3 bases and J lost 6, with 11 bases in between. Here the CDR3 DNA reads TGTGCCAGCAGTTTTGGGGGGCTCGCTGAAGCTTTCTTT. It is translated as CASSFGGLAEAFF.

The CDR3 coding sequence is TGTGCCAGCAGTTTTAGCGGGGGGAACTACGAGCAGTACTTC. Translated, it gives CASSFSGGNYEQYF. This chain connects TRBV27 to TRBJ2-7; 10 bases match TRBD2. V dropped 3 bases and J dropped 3; count of bases not matched to a gene: 2. CDR1 MNHEY and CDR2 SMNVEV come from the germline V gene (reference sequence). This CDR3 spans 14 amino acids.

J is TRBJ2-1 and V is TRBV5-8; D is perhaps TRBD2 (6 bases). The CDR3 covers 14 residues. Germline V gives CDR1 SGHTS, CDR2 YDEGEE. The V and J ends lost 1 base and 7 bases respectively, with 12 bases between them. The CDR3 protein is CASSLRGNLNEQFF. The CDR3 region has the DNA TGTGCCAGCAGCTTGCGCGGGAACCTGAATGAGCAGTTCTTC.

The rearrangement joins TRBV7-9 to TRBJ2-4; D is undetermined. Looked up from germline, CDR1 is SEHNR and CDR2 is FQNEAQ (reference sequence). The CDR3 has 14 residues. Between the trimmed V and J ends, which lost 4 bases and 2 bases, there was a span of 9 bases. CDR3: CASSSPDPKNIQYF. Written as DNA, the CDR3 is TGTGCCAGCAGCTCACCGGACCCCAAAAACATTCAGTACTTC.

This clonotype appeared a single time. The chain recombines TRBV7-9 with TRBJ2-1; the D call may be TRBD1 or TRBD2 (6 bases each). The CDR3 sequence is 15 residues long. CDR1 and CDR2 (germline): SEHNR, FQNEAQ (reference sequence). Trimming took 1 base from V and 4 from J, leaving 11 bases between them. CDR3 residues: CASSLVRGPYNEQFF. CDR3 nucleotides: TGTGCCAGCAGCTTAGTACGGGGGCCTTACAATGAGCAGTTCTTC.

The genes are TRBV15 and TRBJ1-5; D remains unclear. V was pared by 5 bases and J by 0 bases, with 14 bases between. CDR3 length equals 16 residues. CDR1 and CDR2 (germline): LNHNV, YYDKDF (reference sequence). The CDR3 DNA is TGTGCCACCAGCGCTGGGTCGCCGGATAGCAATCAGCCCCAGCATTTT. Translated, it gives CATSAGSPDSNQPQHF. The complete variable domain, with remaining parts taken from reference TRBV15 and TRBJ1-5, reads DAMVIQNPRYQVTQFGKPVTLSCSQTLNHNVMYWYQQKSSQAPKLLFHYYDKDFNNEADTPDNFQSRRPNTSFCFLDIRSPGLGDTAMYLCATSAGSPDSNQPQHFGDGTRLSIL.

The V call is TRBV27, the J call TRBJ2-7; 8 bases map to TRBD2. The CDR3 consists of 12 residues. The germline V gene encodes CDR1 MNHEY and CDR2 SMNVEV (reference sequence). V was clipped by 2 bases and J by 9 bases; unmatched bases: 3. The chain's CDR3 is CASSLGAGGQYF. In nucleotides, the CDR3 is TGTGCCAGCAGTTTAGGGGCGGGAGGGCAGTACTTC.

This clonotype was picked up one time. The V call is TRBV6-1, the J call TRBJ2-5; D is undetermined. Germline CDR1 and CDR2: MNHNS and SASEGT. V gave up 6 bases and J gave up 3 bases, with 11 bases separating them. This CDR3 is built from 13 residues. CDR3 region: CASRSAGEETQYF. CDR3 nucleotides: TGTGCCAGCAGGTCTGCAGGAGAAGAGACCCAGTACTTC.

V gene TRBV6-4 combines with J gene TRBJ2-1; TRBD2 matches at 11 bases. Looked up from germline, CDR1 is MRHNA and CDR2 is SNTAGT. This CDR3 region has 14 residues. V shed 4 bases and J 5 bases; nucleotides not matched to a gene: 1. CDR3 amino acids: CASSVAGGNNEQFF. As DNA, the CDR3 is TGTGCCAGCAGTGTAGCGGGAGGGAACAATGAGCAGTTCTTC.